The clone carrying this TCR beta chain was observed many times. The antigen is not known. The entry originates in a study of CD8 T cells in ankylosing spondylitis. Study results and limitations: It was reported that disease-linked clones were significantly enriched in matched ankylosing spondylitis synovial fluid. One TCR beta motif, made up of 7 or 8 highly homologous variants, appeared characteristic of ankylosing spondylitis blood.

A quantitative 5'-RACE method, one with molecular barcodes, was used to make TCR beta libraries. One entry per CDR3 protein, called by TCRdb with MiXCR from the 5' RACE reads. Among 130,000 or so distinct CDR3 sequences listed, 7% were seen once. The sequencing sample was made of blood, either unsorted or a sorted T cell fraction (not recorded which). The TCR sequence derives from a male donor with ankylosing spondylitis or in good health (not recorded which).

The CDR3 sequence: CSARGEKGPLFF. The CDR3 DNA reads TGCAGTGCTAGAGGGGAAAAGGGACCACTGTTTTTT. The chain carries TRBV20-1 and TRBJ1-4, with a weak D call TRBD1 (5 bases). The germline V and J ends were trimmed by 1 base and 13 bases, with 13 bases remaining between them. Germline values: CDR1 DFQATT, CDR2 SNEGSKA (reference sequence). The CDR3 runs to 12 residues.